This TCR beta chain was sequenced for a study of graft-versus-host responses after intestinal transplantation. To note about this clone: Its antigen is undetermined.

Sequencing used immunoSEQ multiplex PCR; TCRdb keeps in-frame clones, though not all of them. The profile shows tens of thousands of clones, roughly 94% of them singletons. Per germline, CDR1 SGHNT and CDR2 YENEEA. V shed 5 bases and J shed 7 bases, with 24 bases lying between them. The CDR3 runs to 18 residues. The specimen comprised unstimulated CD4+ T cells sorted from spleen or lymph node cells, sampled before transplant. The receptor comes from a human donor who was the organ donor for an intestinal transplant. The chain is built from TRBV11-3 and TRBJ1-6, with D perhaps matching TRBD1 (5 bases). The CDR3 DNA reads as TGTGCCAGCAGCCCAGCATCCTTTCGTAAGGGGTTCAATTCACCCCTCCACTTT. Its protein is CASSPASFRKGFNSPLHF.